Included here is one T cell receptor (beta chain) sequence, with context. Original data processing: It was from reference gene primer amplification that nucleated cell counts were estimated. Profiling relied on immunoSEQ multiplex PCR, and the TCRdb table lists in-frame clones only, not all of them. That table gives V, J and clone size, and the DNA gave D and trimming. The repertoire consists of under 150,000 clones, with 85% to 90% occurring once and the leading ten covering about 4.8%. The data were obtained in a study of blood T cell repertoires in COVID-19. Background on the study: Specimens from acute and convalescent COVID-19 originated in the United States, Italy and Spain.

The CDR3 has 15 amino acids. With 0 bases removed from V and 4 bases from J, the gap between germline ends came to 13 bases. From germline, CDR1 is LGHDT and CDR2 YNNKEL (reference sequence). Sample: peripheral blood. The TCR comes from a woman aged 50 to 60 with acute or convalescent COVID-19. The gene calls are TRBV3-1 (or the pseudogene TRBV3-2) and TRBJ2-7, with a tentative D call TRBD1 (6 bases). In nucleotides, the CDR3 is TGTGCCAGCAGCCAAGATCAGGGACACCAATACGAGCAGTACTTC. Translated, it gives CASSQDQGHQYEQYF.